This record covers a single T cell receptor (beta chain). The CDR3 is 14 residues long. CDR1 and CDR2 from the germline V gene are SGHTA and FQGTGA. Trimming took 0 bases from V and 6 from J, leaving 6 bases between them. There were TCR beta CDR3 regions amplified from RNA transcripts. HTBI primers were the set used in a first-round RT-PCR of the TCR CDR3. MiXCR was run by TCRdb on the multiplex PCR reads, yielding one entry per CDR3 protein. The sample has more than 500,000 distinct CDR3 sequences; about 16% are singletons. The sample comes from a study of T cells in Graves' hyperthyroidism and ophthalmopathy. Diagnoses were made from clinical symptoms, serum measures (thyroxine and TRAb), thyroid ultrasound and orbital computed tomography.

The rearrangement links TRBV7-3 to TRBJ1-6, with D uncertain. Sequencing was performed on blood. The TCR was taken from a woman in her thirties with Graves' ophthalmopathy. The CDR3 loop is CASSLTRSNSPLHF. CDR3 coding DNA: TGTGCCAGCAGCTTAACCCGTAGTAATTCACCCCTCCACTTT.